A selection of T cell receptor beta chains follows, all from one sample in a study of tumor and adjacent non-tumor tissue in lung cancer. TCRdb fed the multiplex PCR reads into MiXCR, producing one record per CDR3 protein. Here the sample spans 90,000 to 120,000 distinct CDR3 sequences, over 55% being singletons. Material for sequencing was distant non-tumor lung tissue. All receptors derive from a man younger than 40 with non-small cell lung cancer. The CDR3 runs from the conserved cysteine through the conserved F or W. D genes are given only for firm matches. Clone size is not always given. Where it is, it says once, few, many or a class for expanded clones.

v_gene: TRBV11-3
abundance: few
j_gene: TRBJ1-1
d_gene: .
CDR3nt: TGTGCTAGCAGCTTAGTGGGTTTGGACACTGAAGTTTTCTTT
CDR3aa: CASSLVGLDTEVFF

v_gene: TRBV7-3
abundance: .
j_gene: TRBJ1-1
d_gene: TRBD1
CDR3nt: TGCGCCAGCAGTAGACAGGGGATAGACACTGAAGCTTTCTTT
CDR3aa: CASSRQGIDTEAFF

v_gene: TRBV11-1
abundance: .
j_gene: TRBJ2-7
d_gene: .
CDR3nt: TGTGCCAGCAGCTTAGAGGGCCCCTACAAGCAATACTTC
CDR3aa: CASSLEGPYKQYF

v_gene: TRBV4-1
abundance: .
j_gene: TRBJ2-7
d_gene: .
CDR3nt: TGCGCCTGCAGCCTTGGCGGCGGTAGCTCCTACGAGCAGTACTTC
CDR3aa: CACSLGGGSSYEQYF

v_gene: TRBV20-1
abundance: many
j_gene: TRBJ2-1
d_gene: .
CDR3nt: TGCAGTGCCCTAGGCAGGGGAAGCTCCTACAATGAGCAGTTCTTC
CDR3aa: CSALGRGSSYNEQFF

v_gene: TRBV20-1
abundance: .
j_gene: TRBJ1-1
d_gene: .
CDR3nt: TGCAGTTCGAAGTGGGGGGCGGTGAACACTGAAGCTTTCTTT
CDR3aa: CSSKWGAVNTEAFF

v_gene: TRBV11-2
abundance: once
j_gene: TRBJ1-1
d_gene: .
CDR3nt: TGTGCCAGCAGCCGAGACCAGATGGACACTGAAGCTTTCTTT
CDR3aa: CASSRDQMDTEAFF

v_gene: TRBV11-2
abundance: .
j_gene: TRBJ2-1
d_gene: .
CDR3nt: TGTGCCAGCAGCTTTATTGTGGTAGGGAATAATGAACAGTTCTTC
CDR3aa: CASSFIVVGNNEQFF

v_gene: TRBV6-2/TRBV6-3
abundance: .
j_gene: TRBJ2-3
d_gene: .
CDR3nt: TGTGCCAGCAGTCGCCGGGTTGGCACAGATAAGCAGTATTTT
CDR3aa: CASSRRVGTDKQYF

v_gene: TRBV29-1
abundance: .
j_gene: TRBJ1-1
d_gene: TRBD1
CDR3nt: TGTAGAGTCAGGGGACAGGGCGGCACTGAAGCTATCTTT
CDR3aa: CRVRGQGGTEAIF

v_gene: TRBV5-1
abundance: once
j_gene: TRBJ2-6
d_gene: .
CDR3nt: TGCGCCAGCAGCTTGCCCAGGTTGAGTTCTGGGGCCAACATCCTGACTTTC
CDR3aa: CASSLPRLSSGANILTF

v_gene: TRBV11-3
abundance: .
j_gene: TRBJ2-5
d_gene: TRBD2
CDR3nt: TGTGCCAGCAGCCTTTCCGGGACTAGCAGAGGGACCCAGTACTTC
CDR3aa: CASSLSGTSRGTQYF

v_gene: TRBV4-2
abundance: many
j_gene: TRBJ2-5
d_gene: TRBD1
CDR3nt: TGTGCCAGCAGCGCTACCGGGACAGGGCTAACAGAGACCCAGTACTTC
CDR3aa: CASSATGTGLTETQYF

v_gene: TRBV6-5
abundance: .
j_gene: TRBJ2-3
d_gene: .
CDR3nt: TGTGCCAGCAGTTACTCCCTCAATACGCAGTATTTT
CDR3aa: CASSYSLNTQYF

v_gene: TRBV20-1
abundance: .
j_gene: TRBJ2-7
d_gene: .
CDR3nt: TGCAGTGCCTCCTCGACTGGGCCTACGATGCAGTACTTC
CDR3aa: CSASSTGPTMQYF

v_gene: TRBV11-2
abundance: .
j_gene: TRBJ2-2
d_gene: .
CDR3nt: TGTGCCAGCTGCTTCCCCATGGCCAACGGGGAGCTGTTTTTT
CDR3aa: CASCFPMANGELFF

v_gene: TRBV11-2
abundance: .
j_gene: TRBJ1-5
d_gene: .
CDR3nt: TGTGCCAGCAGCTTACGCGGCTCAGAGCTCCAACATTTT
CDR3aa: CASSLRGSELQHF

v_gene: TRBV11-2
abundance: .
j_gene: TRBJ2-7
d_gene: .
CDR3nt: TGTGCCAGCAGCTTCACGGCCGTGGGTCCCTATGAGCAGTACTTC
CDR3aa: CASSFTAVGPYEQYF

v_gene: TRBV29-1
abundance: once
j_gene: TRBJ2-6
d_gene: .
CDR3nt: TGCAGCGTCGGGACTGCCTCTGGGGCCAAGATCCTGACTTTC
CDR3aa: CSVGTASGAKILTF

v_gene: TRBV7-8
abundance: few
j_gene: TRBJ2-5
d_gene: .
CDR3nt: TGTGCCAGCAGCTCACGCGGTGCGGCCCCGGGGGAAGAGACCCAGTACTTC
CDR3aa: CASSSRGAAPGEETQYF

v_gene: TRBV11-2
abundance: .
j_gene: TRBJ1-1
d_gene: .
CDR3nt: TGTGCCAGCAGCTTAGCCTATAGGGGGACTGAAGCTTTCTTT
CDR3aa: CASSLAYRGTEAFF

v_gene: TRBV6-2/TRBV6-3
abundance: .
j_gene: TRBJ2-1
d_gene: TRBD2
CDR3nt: TGTGCCAACAGTGAACCACTAACGGGGGGGCTGAATGAGCAGTTCTTC
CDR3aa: CANSEPLTGGLNEQFF

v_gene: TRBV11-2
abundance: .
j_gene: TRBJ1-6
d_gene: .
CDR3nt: TGTACCAGCAGCTTCACAGAGAATTCACTCCTCCACTTT
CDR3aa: CTSSFTENSLLHF

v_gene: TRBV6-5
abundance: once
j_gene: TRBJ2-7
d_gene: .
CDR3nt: TGTGCCAGCAACCCTTCAGAGGGATCGTACGAACAGTACTTC
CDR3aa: CASNPSEGSYEQYF

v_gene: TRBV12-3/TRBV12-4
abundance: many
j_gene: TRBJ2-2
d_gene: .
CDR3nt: TGTGCCAGCAGTTTTCCCGGGGAGCTGTTTTTT
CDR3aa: CASSFPGELFF

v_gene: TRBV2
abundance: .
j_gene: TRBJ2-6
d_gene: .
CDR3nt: TGTGCCAGCAGTCCCGACTCTGGGGCCAACGTCCTGACTTTC
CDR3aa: CASSPDSGANVLTF

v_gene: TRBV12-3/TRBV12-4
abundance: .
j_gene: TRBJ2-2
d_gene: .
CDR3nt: TGTACCAGCACCCATAAAGCTCGGAACACCGGGGAGCTATTTTTT
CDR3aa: CTSTHKARNTGELFF

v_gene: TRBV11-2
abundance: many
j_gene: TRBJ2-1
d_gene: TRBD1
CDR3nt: TGTGCCAGCAGCTTTCGACAGGGGATTCACAATGAGCAGTTCTTC
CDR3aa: CASSFRQGIHNEQFF

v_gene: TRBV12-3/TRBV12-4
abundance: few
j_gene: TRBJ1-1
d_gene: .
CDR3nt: TGTGCCAGCAGTGGAGGCGGGAGCACTGAAGCTTTCTTT
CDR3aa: CASSGGGSTEAFF

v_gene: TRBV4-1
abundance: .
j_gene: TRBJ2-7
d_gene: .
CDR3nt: TGCGCCAGCAGCCAACCCCGGGCGGGGTCGCCCTCCTACAAACAGTACTTC
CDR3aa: CASSQPRAGSPSYKQYF

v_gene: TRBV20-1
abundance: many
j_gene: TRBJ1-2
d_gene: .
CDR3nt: TGCAGTGCTAGAGTACAGCATGACTATGGCTACACCTTC
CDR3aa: CSARVQHDYGYTF

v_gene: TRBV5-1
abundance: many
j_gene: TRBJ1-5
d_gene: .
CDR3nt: TGCGCCAGCAGCCCCGGGACATCAGATCAGCCCCAGCATTTT
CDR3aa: CASSPGTSDQPQHF

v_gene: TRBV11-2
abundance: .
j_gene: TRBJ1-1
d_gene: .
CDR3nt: TGTGCCAGCAACCCCAGGAGGTATGACACTGAAGCTTTCTTT
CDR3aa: CASNPRRYDTEAFF

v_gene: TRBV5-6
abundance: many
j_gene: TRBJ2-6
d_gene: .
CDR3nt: TGTGCCAGCAGTCCGGACAGTGCGGGGGCCAACGTCCTGACTTTC
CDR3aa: CASSPDSAGANVLTF

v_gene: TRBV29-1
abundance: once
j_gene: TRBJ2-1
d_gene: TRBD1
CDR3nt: TGCAGCGTTGTTCTTCAGGGGGCCAATGAGCAGTTTTTC
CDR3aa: CSVVLQGANEQFF

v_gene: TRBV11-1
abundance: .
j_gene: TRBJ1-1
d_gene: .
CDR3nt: TGTGCCAGCAATTCGCCCGACAGCCTGAACACTGAAGTTTTCTTT
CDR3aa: CASNSPDSLNTEVFF